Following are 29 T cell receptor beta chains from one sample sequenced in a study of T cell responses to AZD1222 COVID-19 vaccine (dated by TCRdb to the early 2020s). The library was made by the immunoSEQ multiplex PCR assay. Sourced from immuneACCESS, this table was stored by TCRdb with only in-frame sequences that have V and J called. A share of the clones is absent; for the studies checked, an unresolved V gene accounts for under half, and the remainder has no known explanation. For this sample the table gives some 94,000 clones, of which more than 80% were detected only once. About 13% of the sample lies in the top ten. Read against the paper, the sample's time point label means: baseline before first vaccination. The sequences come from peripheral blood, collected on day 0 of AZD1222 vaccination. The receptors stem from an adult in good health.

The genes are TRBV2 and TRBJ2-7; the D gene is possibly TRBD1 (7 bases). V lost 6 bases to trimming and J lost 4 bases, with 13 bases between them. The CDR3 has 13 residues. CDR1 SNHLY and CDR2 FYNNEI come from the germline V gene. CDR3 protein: CASRGGQQYEQYF. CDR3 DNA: TGTGCCAGCAGGGGGGGACAGCAATACGAGCAGTACTTC.

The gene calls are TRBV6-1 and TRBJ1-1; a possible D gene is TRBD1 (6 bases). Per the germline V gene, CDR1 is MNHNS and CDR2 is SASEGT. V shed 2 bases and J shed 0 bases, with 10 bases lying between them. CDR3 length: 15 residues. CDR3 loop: CASSELGTLNTEAFF. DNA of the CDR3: TGTGCCAGCAGTGAACTTGGGACACTGAACACTGAAGCTTTCTTT.

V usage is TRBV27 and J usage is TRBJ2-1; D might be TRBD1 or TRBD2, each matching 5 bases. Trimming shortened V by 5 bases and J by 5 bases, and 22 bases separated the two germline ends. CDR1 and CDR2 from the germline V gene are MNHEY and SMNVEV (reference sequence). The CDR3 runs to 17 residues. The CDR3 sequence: CASSLRGPPGTHNEQFF. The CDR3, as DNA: TGTGCCAGCAGTCTTCGGGGCCCCCCCGGCACACACAATGAGCAGTTCTTC.

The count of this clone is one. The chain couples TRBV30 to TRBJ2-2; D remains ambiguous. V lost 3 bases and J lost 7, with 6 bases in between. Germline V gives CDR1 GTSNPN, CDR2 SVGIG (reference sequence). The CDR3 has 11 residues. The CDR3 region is CAWRKNGELFF. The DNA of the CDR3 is TGTGCCTGGAGGAAAAACGGGGAGCTGTTTTTT.

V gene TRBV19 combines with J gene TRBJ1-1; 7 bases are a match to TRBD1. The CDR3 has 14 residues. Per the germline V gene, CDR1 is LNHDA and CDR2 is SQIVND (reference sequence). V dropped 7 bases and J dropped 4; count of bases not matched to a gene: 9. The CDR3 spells CASNVRGRGTEAFF. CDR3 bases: TGTGCCAGTAATGTGAGGGGGCGTGGCACTGAAGCTTTCTTT.

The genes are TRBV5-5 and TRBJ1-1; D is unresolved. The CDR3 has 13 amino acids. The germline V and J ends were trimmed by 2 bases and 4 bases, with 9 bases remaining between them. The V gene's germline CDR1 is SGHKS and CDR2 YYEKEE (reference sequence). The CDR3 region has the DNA TGTGCCAGCAGCTTTATGGGATCCACTGAAGCTTTCTTT. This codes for CASSFMGSTEAFF.

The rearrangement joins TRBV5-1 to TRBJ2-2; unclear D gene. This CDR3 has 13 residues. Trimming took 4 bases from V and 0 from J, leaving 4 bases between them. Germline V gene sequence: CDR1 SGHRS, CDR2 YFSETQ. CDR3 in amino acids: CASSASNTGELFF. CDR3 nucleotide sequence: TGCGCCAGCAGCGCTTCGAACACCGGGGAGCTGTTTTTT.

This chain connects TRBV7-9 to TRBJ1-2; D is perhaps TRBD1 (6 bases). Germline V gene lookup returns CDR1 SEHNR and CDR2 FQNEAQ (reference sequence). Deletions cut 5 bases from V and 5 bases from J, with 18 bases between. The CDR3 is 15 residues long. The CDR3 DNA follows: TGTGCCAGCAGCAACGTCGCCGACAGGCTATATGGCTACACCTTC. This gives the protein CASSNVADRLYGYTF. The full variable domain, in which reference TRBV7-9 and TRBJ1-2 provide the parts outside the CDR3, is DTGVSQNPRHKITKRGQNVTFRCDPISEHNRLYWYRQTLGQGPEFLTYFQNEAQLEKSRLLSDRFSAERPKGSFSTLEIQRTEQGDSAMYLCASSNVADRLYGYTFGSGTRLTVV.

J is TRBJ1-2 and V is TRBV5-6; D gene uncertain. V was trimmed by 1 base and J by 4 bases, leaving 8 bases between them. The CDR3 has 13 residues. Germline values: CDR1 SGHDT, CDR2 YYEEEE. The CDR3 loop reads CASSLTEFYGYTF. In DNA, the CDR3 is TGTGCCAGCAGCTTGACTGAGTTCTATGGCTACACCTTC. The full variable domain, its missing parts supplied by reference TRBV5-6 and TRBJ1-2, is DAGVTQSPTHLIKTRGQQVTLRCSPKSGHDTVSWYQQALGQGPQFIFQYYEEEERQRGNFPDRFSGHQFPNYSSELNVNALLLGDSALYLCASSLTEFYGYTFGSGTRLTVV.

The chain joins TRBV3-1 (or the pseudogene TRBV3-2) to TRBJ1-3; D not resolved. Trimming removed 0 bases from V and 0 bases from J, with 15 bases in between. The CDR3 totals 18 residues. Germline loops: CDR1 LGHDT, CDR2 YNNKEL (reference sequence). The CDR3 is CASSQDVISSSSGNTIYF. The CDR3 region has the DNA TGTGCCAGCAGCCAAGATGTGATATCATCTTCCTCTGGAAACACCATATATTTT.

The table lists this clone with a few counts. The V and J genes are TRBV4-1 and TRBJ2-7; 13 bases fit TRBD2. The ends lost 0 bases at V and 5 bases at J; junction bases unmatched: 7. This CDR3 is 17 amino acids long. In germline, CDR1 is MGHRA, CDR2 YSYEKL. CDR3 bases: TGCGCCAGCAGCCAAGAGGGGGGACTAGCGGGGTACGACGAGCAGTACTTC. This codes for CASSQEGGLAGYDEQYF.

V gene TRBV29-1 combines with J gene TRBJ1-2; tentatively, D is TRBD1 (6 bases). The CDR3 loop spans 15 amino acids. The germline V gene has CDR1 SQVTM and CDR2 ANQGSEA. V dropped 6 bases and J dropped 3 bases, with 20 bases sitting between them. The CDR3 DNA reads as TGCAGCGTGCCACAGGGTAACCGTGGGGACTATGGCTACACCTTC. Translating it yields CSVPQGNRGDYGYTF.

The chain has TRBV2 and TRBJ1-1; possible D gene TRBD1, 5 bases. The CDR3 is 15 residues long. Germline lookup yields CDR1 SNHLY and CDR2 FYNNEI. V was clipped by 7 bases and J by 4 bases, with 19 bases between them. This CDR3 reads CASTGLITGVTEAFF. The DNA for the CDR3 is TGTGCCAGCACTGGACTTATTACGGGGGTCACTGAAGCTTTCTTT.

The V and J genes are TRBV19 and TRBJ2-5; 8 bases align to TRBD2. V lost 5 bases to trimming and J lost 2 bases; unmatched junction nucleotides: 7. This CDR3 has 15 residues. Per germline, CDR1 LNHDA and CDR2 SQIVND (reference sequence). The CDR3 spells CASSVGGLGQETQYF. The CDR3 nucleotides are TGTGCCAGTAGTGTCGGGGGACTAGGACAAGAGACCCAGTACTTC.

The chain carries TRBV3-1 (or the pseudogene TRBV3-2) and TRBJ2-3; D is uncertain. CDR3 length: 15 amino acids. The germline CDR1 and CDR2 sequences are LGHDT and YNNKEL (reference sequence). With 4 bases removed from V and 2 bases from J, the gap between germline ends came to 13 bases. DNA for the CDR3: TGTGCCAGCAGCCGGGCCGCAGCCTTCACAGATACGCAGTATTTT. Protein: CASSRAAAFTDTQYF.

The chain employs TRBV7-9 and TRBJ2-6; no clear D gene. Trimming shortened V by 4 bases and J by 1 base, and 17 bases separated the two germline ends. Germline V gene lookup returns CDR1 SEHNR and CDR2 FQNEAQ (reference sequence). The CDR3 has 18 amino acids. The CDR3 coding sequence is TGTGCCAGCAGCTCTATAAGGCTACCGGATTCTGGGGCCAACGTCCTGACTTTC. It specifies CASSSIRLPDSGANVLTF.

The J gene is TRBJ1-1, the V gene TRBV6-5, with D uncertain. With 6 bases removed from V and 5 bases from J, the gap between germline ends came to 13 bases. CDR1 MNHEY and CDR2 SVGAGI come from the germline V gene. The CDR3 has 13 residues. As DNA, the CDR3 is TGTGCCAGCAGGGTCGGGCTTCGGACTGAAGCTTTCTTT. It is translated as CASRVGLRTEAFF.

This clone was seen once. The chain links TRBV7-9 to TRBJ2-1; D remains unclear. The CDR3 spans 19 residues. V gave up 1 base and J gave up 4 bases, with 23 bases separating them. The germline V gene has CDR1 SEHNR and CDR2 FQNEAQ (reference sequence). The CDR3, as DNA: TGTGCCAGCAGCTTAGGAGTGGAGTTTTTCAGAGATCGATACAATGAGCAGTTCTTC. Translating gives CASSLGVEFFRDRYNEQFF.

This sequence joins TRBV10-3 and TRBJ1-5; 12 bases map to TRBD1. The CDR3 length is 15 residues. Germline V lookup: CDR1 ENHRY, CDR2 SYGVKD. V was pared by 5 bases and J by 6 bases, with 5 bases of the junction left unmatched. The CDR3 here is CAISLGQGAGQPQHF. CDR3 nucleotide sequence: TGTGCCATCAGTTTGGGACAGGGGGCTGGTCAGCCCCAGCATTTT.

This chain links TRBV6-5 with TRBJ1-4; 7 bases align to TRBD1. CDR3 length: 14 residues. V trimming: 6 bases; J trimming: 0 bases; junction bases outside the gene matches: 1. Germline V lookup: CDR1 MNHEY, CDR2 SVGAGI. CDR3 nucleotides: TGTGCCAGCAGCCAGGGGGCAACTAATGAAAAACTGTTTTTT. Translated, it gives CASSQGATNEKLFF.

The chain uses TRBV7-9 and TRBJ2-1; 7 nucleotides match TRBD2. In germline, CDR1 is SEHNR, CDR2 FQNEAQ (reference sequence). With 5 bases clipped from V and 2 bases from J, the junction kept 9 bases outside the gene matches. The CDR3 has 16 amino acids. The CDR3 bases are TGTGCCAGCAGCCCCACCCTAGCGGCCCCCTACAATGAGCAGTTCTTC. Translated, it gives CASSPTLAAPYNEQFF.

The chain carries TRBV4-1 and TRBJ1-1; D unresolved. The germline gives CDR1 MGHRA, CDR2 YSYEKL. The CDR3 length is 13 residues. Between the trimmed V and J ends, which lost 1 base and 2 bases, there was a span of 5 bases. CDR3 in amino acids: CASSQGRNTEAFF. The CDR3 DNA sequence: TGCGCCAGCAGCCAAGGTCGTAACACTGAAGCTTTCTTT.

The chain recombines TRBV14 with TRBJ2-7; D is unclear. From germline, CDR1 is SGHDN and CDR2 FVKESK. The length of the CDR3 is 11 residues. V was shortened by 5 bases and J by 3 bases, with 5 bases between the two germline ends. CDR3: CASSSSYEQYF. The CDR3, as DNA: TGTGCCAGCAGCTCGAGCTACGAGCAGTACTTC. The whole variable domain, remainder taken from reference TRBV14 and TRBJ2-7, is EAGVTQFPSHSVIEKGQTVTLRCDPISGHDNLYWYRRVMGKEIKFLLHFVKESKQDESGMPNNRFLAERTGGTYSTLKVQPAELEDSGVYFCASSSSYEQYFGPGTRLTVT.

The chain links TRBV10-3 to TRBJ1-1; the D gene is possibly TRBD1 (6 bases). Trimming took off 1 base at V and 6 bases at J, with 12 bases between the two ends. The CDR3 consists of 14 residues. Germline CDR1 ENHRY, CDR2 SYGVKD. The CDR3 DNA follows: TGTGCCATCAGTGAGTATGGTGAGGGGGCTGAAGCTTTCTTT. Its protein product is CAISEYGEGAEAFF.

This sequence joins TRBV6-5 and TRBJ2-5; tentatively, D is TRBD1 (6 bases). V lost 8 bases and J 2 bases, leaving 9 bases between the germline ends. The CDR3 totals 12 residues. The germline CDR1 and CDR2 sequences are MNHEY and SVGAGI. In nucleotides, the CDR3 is TGTGCCAGCGACAGGTTTCAAGAGACCCAGTACTTC. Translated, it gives CASDRFQETQYF.

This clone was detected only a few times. Written as DNA, the CDR3 is TGTGCCAGCAGTCCCCAATCATCGGCCCCCGCCTTGCGCGAGCAGTACTTC. Residues: CASSPQSSAPALREQYF. This sequence joins TRBV28 and TRBJ2-7; D uncertain. The CDR3 loop spans 17 amino acids. The germline V and J ends were trimmed by 5 bases and 6 bases, with 26 bases remaining between them. The germline gives CDR1 MDHEN, CDR2 SYDVKM.

The CDR3 loop reads CASSLPGGAHGYTF. The DNA for the CDR3 is TGTGCCAGTAGTCTCCCCGGAGGGGCGCATGGCTACACCTTC. The chain recombines TRBV19 with TRBJ1-2; possible D gene TRBD1, 5 bases. Trimming stripped 5 bases from V and 6 bases from J, with 16 bases between. The CDR3 is made up of 14 amino acids. The germline V gene has CDR1 LNHDA and CDR2 SQIVND (reference sequence).

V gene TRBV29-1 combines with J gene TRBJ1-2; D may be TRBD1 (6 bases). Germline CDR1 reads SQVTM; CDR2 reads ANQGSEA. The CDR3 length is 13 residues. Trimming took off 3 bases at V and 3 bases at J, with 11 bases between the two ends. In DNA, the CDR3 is TGCAGCGTTGACGAGCCAGGGGACTATGGCTACACCTTC. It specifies CSVDEPGDYGYTF.

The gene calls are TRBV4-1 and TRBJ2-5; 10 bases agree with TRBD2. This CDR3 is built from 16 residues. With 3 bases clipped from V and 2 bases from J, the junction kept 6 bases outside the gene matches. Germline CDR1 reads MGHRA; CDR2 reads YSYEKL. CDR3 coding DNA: TGCGCCAGCAGCCAGCTACTAGCGGGGCTTCAAGAGACCCAGTACTTC. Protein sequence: CASSQLLAGLQETQYF.